Below, one T cell receptor (beta chain) is given with its context. The sample carries other DNA sequences with the same CDR3. This specimen belongs to a study of control samples from healthy donors and cancer patients. Germline CDR1 SGDLS, CDR2 YYNGEE. Deletions cut 0 bases from V and 2 bases from J, with 6 bases between. This CDR3 contains 14 residues. Assay: immunoSEQ multiplex PCR; the TCRdb copy retains only in-frame clones and omits some. The profile shows about 150,000 clones, over 90% of them singletons. The TCR originated in a man aged 45-60 years in good health. The genes are TRBV9 and TRBJ1-5; D call uncertain. The sequenced sample consisted of blood. The CDR3 DNA is TGTGCCAGCAGCGTAGGGCAGGGCAATCAGCCCCAGCATTTT. Residues: CASSVGQGNQPQHF. Based on the CDR3 plus reference TRBV9 and TRBJ1-5, the full variable domain is DSGVTQTPKHLITATGQRVTLRCSPRSGDLSVYWYQQSLDQGLQFLIQYYNGEERAKGNILERFSAQQFPDLHSELNLSSLELGDSALYFCASSVGQGNQPQHFGDGTRLSIL.